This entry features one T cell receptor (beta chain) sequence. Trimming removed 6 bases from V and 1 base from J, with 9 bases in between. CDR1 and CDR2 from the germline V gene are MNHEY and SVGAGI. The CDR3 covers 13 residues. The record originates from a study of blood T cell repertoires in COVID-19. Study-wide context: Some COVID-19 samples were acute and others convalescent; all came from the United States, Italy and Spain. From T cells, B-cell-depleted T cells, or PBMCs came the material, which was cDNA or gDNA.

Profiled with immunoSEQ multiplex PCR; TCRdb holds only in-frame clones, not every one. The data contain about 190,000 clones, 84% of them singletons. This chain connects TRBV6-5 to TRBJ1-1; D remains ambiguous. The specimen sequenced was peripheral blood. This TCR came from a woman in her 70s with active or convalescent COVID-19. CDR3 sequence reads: CASRPRGNTEAFF. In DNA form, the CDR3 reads TGTGCCAGCAGGCCGCGGGGGAACACTGAAGCTTTCTTT.